This T cell receptor beta chain was retrieved from a study of a mutant IDH1 vaccine in newly diagnosed glioma (dated by TCRdb to the early 2020s). General notes on the study: Vaccination began 4-6 weeks after radiotherapy alone, or alongside temozolomide cycles in the chemotherapy-containing groups. Before enrollment, patients had received standard therapy of radiotherapy alone, temozolomide alone, or radiochemotherapy with temozolomide; most received the combination. For exploratory analyses, fewer than 30 treated patients had longitudinal TCRB deep sequencing done wherever samples were available. Peripheral blood was collected at six visits: V03 (baseline), V05, V07, V10, V12 and V13. The week-35 safety follow-up was designated visit V12, and the week-47 end of study was designated visit V13. The 30 to 40 treated patients were 62.5% male and roughly 38% female, with a mean age of around 40 years.

Library construction relied on the immunoSEQ multiplex PCR assay. Following the manufacturer's protocol, the hsTCRB Kit was used to amplify rearranged TCR beta chain sequences. An Illumina MiSeq was used to sequence the TCRB libraries. In the paper's pipeline: The kit vendor's proprietary platform handled demultiplexing, trimming and gene mapping. This is the immuneACCESS table as TCRdb keeps it, with only in-frame sequences that have V and J called. A part of the clones is gone; compared with another copy, unresolved V genes explain less than half, and the rest is unexplained. From that table come the V and J calls and clone size; the DNA was used to work out D and trimming. This sample has just under 70,000 clones in its table, and roughly 84% of those were observed once. 10% to 15% of the sample belongs to the ten largest clones. Results and caveats for the whole study, not just this receptor: Availability determined which PBMC samples were chosen for TCRB deep sequencing. Pseudoprogression seemed to be unrelated to changes in the top peripheral T cell clonotypes found by TCRB sequencing. Immune responses induced by the vaccine were seen in around 93% of patients across multiple MHC alleles. It was noted by the authors that analyses of patient blood samples could not be reproduced owing to sample limitations.

Details on this clone: Its antigen remains undetermined. No base-level quality is on record; no much larger clone is a single base apart.

Taken with the paper, the label for time point translates to: week 35, safety follow-up. Each vaccine dose was 300 ug of a 20-mer mutant IDH1 peptide in Montanide, given subcutaneously with topical imiquimod. Patients were given eight vaccinations, in weeks 1, 3, 5, 7, 11, 15, 19 and 23, which matched visits V03 through V10. Newly diagnosed WHO grade 3 or 4 IDH1-mutant astrocytomas showing loss of nuclear ATRX were present in the donors. The samples were drawn from NOA16, a multicentre, single-arm, open-label phase I trial in Germany that tested a mutant IDH1 peptide vaccine in humans for the first time. Genomic DNA for TCRB sequencing was extracted from EDTA blood using the DNeasy Blood and Tissue Kit. CDR1 and CDR2 were assigned from the germline V gene as MNHEY and SVGAGI. The CDR3 goes from the cysteine to the phenylalanine over 14 residues. The entry retains the CDR3 DNA only, 42 bases that are in frame from base 1. Trimming leaves V shorter by 6 bases and J shorter by 5 bases, with the junction holding 8 bases beyond the gene matches.

The sequence is built from TRBV6-5 and TRBJ1-2; 8 of the junction bases match TRBD1. The clonotype comes from a man between 18 and 35 years old with glioma. Sequencing was performed on PBMCs, taken from a glioma patient whose treatment included an IDH1 peptide vaccine. The nucleotides read TGTGCCAGCAGGCGACAGGGGCGGACTTATGGCTACACCTTC. Its coded protein is CASRRQGRTYGYTF.